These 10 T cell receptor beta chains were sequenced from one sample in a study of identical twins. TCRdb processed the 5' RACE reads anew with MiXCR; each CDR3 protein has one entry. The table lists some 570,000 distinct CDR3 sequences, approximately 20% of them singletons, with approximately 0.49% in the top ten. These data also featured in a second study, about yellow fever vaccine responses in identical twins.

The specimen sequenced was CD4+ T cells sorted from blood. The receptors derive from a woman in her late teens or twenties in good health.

This CDR3 reads CASSLSPRTRQHNEQFF. The DNA of the CDR3 is TGTGCCAGCAGCTTAAGTCCGAGGACTCGCCAACACAATGAGCAGTTCTTC. V and J are TRBV11-2 and TRBJ2-1; D might be TRBD2 (5 bases). Looked up from germline, CDR1 is SGHAT and CDR2 is FQNNGV. Deletions cut 2 bases from V and 5 bases from J, with 19 bases between. This CDR3 has 17 amino acids. The full variable domain, completed using reference TRBV11-2 and TRBJ2-1, is EAGVAQSPRYKIIEKRQSVAFWCNPISGHATLYWYQQILGQGPKLLIQFQNNGVVDDSQLPKDRFSAERLKGVDSTLKIQPAKLEDSAVYLCASSLSPRTRQHNEQFFGPGTRLTVL.

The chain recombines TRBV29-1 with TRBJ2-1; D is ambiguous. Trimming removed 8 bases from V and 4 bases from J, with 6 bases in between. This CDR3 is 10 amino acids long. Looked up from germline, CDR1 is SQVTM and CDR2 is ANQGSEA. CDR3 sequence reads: CSSVYNEQFF. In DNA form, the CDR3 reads TGCAGCAGCGTATACAATGAGCAGTTCTTC.

CDR3 coding DNA: TGTGCCAGCAGGGGCCTAGGGCGGGAGATATACAATGAGCAGTTCTTC. Translation gives CASRGLGREIYNEQFF. The chain uses TRBV12-3 or TRBV12-4 and TRBJ2-1; 7 bases are shared with TRBD2. J was trimmed by 4 bases and V by 6 bases; bases with no gene match: 12. This CDR3 has 16 residues.

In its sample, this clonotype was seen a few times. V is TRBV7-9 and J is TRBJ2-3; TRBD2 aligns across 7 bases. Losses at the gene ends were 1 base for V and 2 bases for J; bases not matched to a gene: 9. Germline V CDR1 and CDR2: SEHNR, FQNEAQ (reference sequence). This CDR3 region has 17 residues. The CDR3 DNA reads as TGTGCCAGCAGCTTAGACCCAGCGGGATCCTCCACAGATACGCAGTATTTT. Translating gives CASSLDPAGSSTDTQYF.

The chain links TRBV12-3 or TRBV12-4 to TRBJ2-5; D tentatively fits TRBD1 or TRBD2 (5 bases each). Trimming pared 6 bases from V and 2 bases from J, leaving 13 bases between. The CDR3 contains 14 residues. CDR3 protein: CASSKVGVQETQYF. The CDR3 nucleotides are TGTGCCAGCAGCAAGGTGGGGGTTCAAGAGACCCAGTACTTC.

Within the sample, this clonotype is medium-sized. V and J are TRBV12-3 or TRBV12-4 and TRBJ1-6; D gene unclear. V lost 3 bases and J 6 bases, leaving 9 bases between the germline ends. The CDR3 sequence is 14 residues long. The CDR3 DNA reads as TGTGCCAGCAGTTTCGGCCGGACTAATTCACCCCTCCACTTT. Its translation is CASSFGRTNSPLHF.

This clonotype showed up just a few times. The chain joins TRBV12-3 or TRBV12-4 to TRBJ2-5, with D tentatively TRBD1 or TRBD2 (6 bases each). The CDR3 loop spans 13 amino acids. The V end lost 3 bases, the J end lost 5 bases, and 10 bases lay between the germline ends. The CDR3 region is CASSLGGPETQYF. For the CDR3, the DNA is TGTGCCAGCAGTTTGGGGGGCCCCGAGACCCAGTACTTC.

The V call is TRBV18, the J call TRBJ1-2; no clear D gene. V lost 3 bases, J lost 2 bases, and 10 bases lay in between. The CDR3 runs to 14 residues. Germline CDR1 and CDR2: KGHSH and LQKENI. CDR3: CASSPATANYGYTF. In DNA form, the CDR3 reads TGTGCCAGCTCACCGGCGACCGCCAACTATGGCTACACCTTC.

The DNA of the CDR3 is TGCGCCAGCAGCTTGGAGGTTGGGAAGACCCAGTACTTC. This gives the protein CASSLEVGKTQYF. The rearrangement links TRBV5-1 to TRBJ2-5; no definite D call. V lost 0 bases to trimming and J lost 6 bases, with 9 bases between them. The CDR3 is made up of 13 amino acids. In germline, CDR1 is SGHRS, CDR2 YFSETQ.

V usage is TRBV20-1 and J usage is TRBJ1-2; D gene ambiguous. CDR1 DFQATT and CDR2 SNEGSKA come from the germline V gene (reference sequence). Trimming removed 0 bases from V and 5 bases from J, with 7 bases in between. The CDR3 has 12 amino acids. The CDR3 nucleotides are TGCAGTGCTAGAGACGGGCAGTATGGCTACACCTTC. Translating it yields CSARDGQYGYTF.